A single sample gave rise to the 30 T cell receptor beta chains below, sequenced in a study of T cells in Graves' hyperthyroidism and ophthalmopathy. RNA transcripts provided the source from which TCR beta CDR3 regions were amplified. With the HTBI primer set, the TCR CDR3 went through a first round of RT-PCR. TCRdb itself ran the multiplex PCR reads through MiXCR, one entry per CDR3 protein. The data contain hundreds of thousands of distinct CDR3 sequences, around a quarter of them seen just once; the ten biggest clones take up roughly 12%. The specimen sequenced was blood. Receptor source: a woman aged 25-40 years with Graves' ophthalmopathy.

This clonotype was detected ten times or more. V and J are TRBV12-3 or TRBV12-4 and TRBJ2-5; D is perhaps TRBD2 (7 bases). The CDR3 is made up of 14 amino acids. Trimming removed 6 bases from V and 5 bases from J, with 16 bases in between. The DNA of the CDR3 is TGTGCCAGCAGCTCGCCCGGGGGGCGGGAGACCCAGTACTTC. Encoded protein: CASSSPGGRETQYF.

This clonotype was recorded many times. J is TRBJ1-1 and V is TRBV28, with D perhaps TRBD1 (5 bases). This CDR3 contains 15 residues. CDR1 and CDR2 (germline): MDHEN, SYDVKM. V was trimmed by 5 bases and J by 3 bases, leaving 16 bases between them. Here the CDR3 reads CASSKGVEGHTEAFF. The CDR3 DNA sequence: TGTGCCAGCAGTAAGGGAGTCGAGGGACACACTGAAGCTTTCTTT. The full variable domain, completed using reference TRBV28 and TRBJ1-1, is DVKVTQSSRYLVKRTGEKVFLECVQDMDHENMFWYRQDPGLGLRLIYFSYDVKMKEKGDIPEGYSVSREKKERFSLILESASTNQTSMYLCASSKGVEGHTEAFFGQGTRLTVV.

This clonotype was counted at least ten times. The rearrangement uses TRBV7-2 and TRBJ1-5; D gene unclear. The germline gives CDR1 SGHTA, CDR2 FQGNSA. The CDR3 is 12 amino acids. V was shortened by 5 bases and J by 5 bases, with 7 bases between the two germline ends. CDR3 region: CASSQDYQPQHF. CDR3 DNA: TGTGCCAGCAGCCAGGATTATCAGCCCCAGCATTTT.

This clonotype has at least ten counts. The CDR3 nucleotides read TGTGCCAGTAGTATATTCCTTAGCGCGAACACCGGGGAGCTGTTTTTT. It yields the protein CASSIFLSANTGELFF. This sequence joins TRBV19 and TRBJ2-2; D possibly corresponds to TRBD2 (5 bases). CDR1 is LNHDA, CDR2 SQIVND, per germline (reference sequence). The CDR3 totals 16 residues. V gave up 2 bases and J gave up 0 bases, with 10 bases separating them.

This clonotype was found many times. The chain couples TRBV6-1 to TRBJ1-1; 8 bases align to TRBD1. The CDR3 is made up of 10 amino acids. With V trimmed by 6 bases and J by 10 bases, 1 base remained unmatched. CDR1 and CDR2 (germline): MNHNS, SASEGT. In DNA, the CDR3 is TGTGCCAGCAGCGACAGGGGAGCTTTCTTT. Protein sequence: CASSDRGAFF.

This clonotype was recorded a few times. The J gene is TRBJ2-3, the V gene TRBV12-3 or TRBV12-4; maybe TRBD2 (5 bases). The CDR3 has 16 amino acids. Between the trimmed V and J ends, which lost 6 bases and 0 bases, there was a span of 16 bases. CDR3 protein: CASRAERISSTDTQYF. CDR3 coding DNA: TGTGCCAGCAGGGCTGAGCGGATCTCTAGCACAGATACGCAGTATTTT.

The rearrangement joins TRBV6-1 to TRBJ1-5; D is ambiguous. Per the germline V gene, CDR1 is MNHNS and CDR2 is SASEGT. This CDR3 is built from 15 residues. The germline V and J ends were trimmed by 1 base and 1 base, with 8 bases remaining between them. CDR3 region: CASSEEYVSNQPQHF. CDR3 in DNA: TGTGCCAGCAGTGAAGAATACGTGAGCAATCAGCCCCAGCATTTT.

This clonotype was detected ten times or more. This chain joins TRBV18 and TRBJ1-5; no firm D call. Germline loops: CDR1 KGHSH, CDR2 LQKENI. CDR3 length equals 15 residues. V lost 2 bases and J 6 bases, leaving 14 bases between the germline ends. CDR3 sequence: CASSPAGVNVQPQHF. For the CDR3, the DNA is TGTGCCAGCTCACCAGCCGGGGTGAATGTTCAGCCCCAGCATTTT. The full variable domain, completed using reference TRBV18 and TRBJ1-5, is NAGVMQNPRHLVRRRGQEARLRCSPMKGHSHVYWYRQLPEEGLKFMVYLQKENIIDESGMPKERFSAEFPKEGPSILRIQQVVRGDSAAYFCASSPAGVNVQPQHFGDGTRLSIL.

There are a few counts of this clonotype. The chain has TRBV2 and TRBJ1-1; D is ambiguous. The CDR3 runs 13 residues. V dropped 10 bases and J dropped 5 bases, with 17 bases sitting between them. CDR1 and CDR2 from the germline V gene are SNHLY and FYNNEI. CDR3: CATAKRGETEAFF. In nucleotides, the CDR3 is TGTGCCACAGCCAAGCGGGGAGAGACTGAAGCTTTCTTT.

This clonotype was counted ten times or more. The gene calls are TRBV6-1 and TRBJ2-3; a possible D gene is TRBD2 (6 bases). Germline lookup yields CDR1 MNHNS and CDR2 SASEGT. V lost 3 bases, J lost 4 bases, and 14 bases lay in between. The CDR3 runs to 15 residues. The CDR3 bases are TGTGCCAGCAGTGAGGGGGGACGACCTTCAGATACGCAGTATTTT. Translated: CASSEGGRPSDTQYF.

CDR3 protein: CATSRDLHTEAFF. For the CDR3, the DNA is TGTGCCACCAGCAGAGATCTGCACACTGAAGCTTTCTTT. The genes are TRBV15 and TRBJ1-1; D is ambiguous. The CDR3 totals 13 residues. CDR1 and CDR2 from the germline V gene are LNHNV and YYDKDF (reference sequence). V was trimmed by 0 bases and J by 3 bases, leaving 5 bases between them.

The gene calls are TRBV2 and TRBJ1-5; D unresolved. CDR1 is SNHLY, CDR2 FYNNEI, per germline. This CDR3 has 14 amino acids. Trimming left V 4 bases short and J 7 bases short, with 14 bases between. CDR3 in amino acids: CASSGFNREQPQHF. CDR3 bases: TGTGCCAGCAGTGGCTTTAACCGGGAGCAGCCCCAGCATTTT.

The chain recombines TRBV28 with TRBJ2-7; the D gene is possibly TRBD2 (6 bases). Trimming shortened V by 7 bases and J by 1 base, and 11 bases separated the two germline ends. This CDR3 region has 13 residues. CDR1 MDHEN and CDR2 SYDVKM come from the germline V gene. The chain's CDR3 is CASNPAGSYEQYF. CDR3 coding DNA: TGTGCCAGCAACCCGGCGGGGTCCTACGAGCAGTACTTC.

This clonotype was seen repeatedly, ten times or more. The V and J genes are TRBV18 and TRBJ1-1, with unresolved D. Germline V gives CDR1 KGHSH, CDR2 LQKENI. The CDR3 loop spans 13 amino acids. V shed 2 bases and J shed 1 base, with 5 bases lying between them. The CDR3 coding sequence is TGTGCCAGCTCACCAGGGGAGAACACTGAAGCTTTCTTT. Protein product: CASSPGENTEAFF.

The table lists this clonotype with many counts. The chain has TRBV24-1 and TRBJ1-2; 7 bases match TRBD1. The CDR3 is 14 amino acids. CDR1 is KGHDR and CDR2 is SFDVKD in the germline V gene. V dropped 2 bases and J dropped 7; count of bases not matched to a gene: 6. CDR3 DNA sequence: TGTGCCACCAGTGATTCCGCCGGGACAGTTGGCTACACCTTC. Translation: CATSDSAGTVGYTF.

This clonotype was observed a few times. The CDR3 spells CASSHAPRKDTEAFF. The CDR3 region has the DNA TGTGCCAGCAGTCACGCCCCACGGAAGGACACTGAAGCTTTCTTT. The chain recombines TRBV12-3 or TRBV12-4 with TRBJ1-1; no clear D. There are 15 residues in the CDR3. Trimming left V 5 bases short and J 3 bases short, with 16 bases between.

This clonotype was detected many times. This chain links TRBV6-2 or TRBV6-3 with TRBJ1-5, with D tentatively TRBD1 (5 bases). This CDR3 is 14 amino acids long. V was shortened by 7 bases and J by 6 bases, with 16 bases between the two germline ends. In germline, CDR1 is MNHEY, CDR2 SVGEGT. The CDR3, as DNA: TGTGCCAGCAAGGGGCAGGGCGAGGTTCAGCCCCAGCATTTT. This translates into CASKGQGEVQPQHF.

At least ten counts were recorded for this clonotype. The chain joins TRBV10-3 to TRBJ2-7; D uncertain. This CDR3 has 13 residues. V lost 2 bases and J 2 bases, leaving 7 bases between the germline ends. Germline CDR1 reads ENHRY; CDR2 reads SYGVKD. The CDR3 loop is CAISEAHTYEQYF. The CDR3 DNA reads as TGTGCCATCAGTGAGGCCCACACCTACGAGCAGTACTTC.

This clonotype was observed many times. The V gene is TRBV6-5, the J gene TRBJ2-7; TRBD1 is a possible D gene (6 bases). Trimming took off 0 bases at V and 3 bases at J, with 6 bases between the two ends. Per the germline V gene, CDR1 is MNHEY and CDR2 is SVGAGI. This CDR3 is 13 amino acids long. The CDR3 nucleotides read TGTGCCAGCAGTTACTCACAGGGCTACGAGCAGTACTTC. Translating gives CASSYSQGYEQYF.

The sample holds a few counts of this clonotype. The rearrangement uses TRBV28 and TRBJ1-5; D is perhaps TRBD1 (5 bases). Trimming shortened V by 10 bases and J by 1 base, and 8 bases separated the two germline ends. CDR1 and CDR2 (germline): MDHEN, SYDVKM. The CDR3 length is 12 residues. In nucleotides, the CDR3 is TGTGCCACTCCAGGGAGCAATCAGCCCCAGCATTTT. Translating gives CATPGSNQPQHF.

CDR3: CASSSGGLISNQPQHF. CDR3 coding DNA: TGTGCCAGCAGTTCAGGGGGGCTGATTAGCAATCAGCCCCAGCATTTT. The J gene is TRBJ1-5, the V gene TRBV6-2 or TRBV6-3, with TRBD1 matching over 7 bases. After removal of 4 bases from V and 0 bases from J, the junction contained 6 bases not matched to a gene. The CDR3 length is 16 residues. Germline loops: CDR1 MNHEY, CDR2 SVGEGT.

This clonotype appeared many times. This chain's CDR3 is CASSPGDIIEQYF. The CDR3, as DNA: TGTGCCAGCAGCCCAGGAGATATCATCGAGCAGTACTTC. The chain couples TRBV7-2 to TRBJ2-7; the D is unclear. The length of the CDR3 is 13 residues. The V and J ends lost 5 bases and 6 bases respectively, with 14 bases between them. Germline V gene lookup returns CDR1 SGHTA and CDR2 FQGNSA.

This clonotype was counted a single time. The chain couples TRBV6-1 to TRBJ2-5; 10 nucleotides line up with TRBD2. This CDR3 is 13 amino acids long. J was trimmed by 7 bases and V by 7 bases; bases with no gene match: 6. Per germline, CDR1 MNHNS and CDR2 SASEGT. The CDR3 DNA follows: TGTGCCAGCACCCTAGCGGGGGAAGGGACCCAGTACTTC. The encoded protein is CASTLAGEGTQYF.

This clonotype has more than one count but fewer than ten. The chain joins TRBV5-1 to TRBJ1-1; 7 bases map to TRBD1. V was pared by 0 bases and J by 4 bases, with 3 bases of the junction left unmatched. The CDR3 contains 14 residues. CDR1 is SGHRS, CDR2 YFSETQ, per germline. The CDR3 loop is CASSLEGASTEAFF. As DNA, the CDR3 is TGCGCCAGCAGCTTGGAGGGGGCGAGCACTGAAGCTTTCTTT.

This clonotype was seen at least ten times. The chain joins TRBV6-1 to TRBJ2-5; 14 nucleotides agree with TRBD2. CDR3 length: 15 amino acids. V gave up 7 bases and J gave up 3 bases; unmatched junction bases: 4. From germline, CDR1 is MNHNS and CDR2 SASEGT. CDR3 sequence reads: CASTRLAGGKETQYF. CDR3 DNA: TGTGCCAGCACTAGACTAGCGGGGGGGAAAGAGACCCAGTACTTC.

This chain joins TRBV29-1 and TRBJ2-7, with 7 nucleotides matching TRBD2. Looked up from germline, CDR1 is SQVTM and CDR2 is ANQGSEA. The V and J ends lost 5 bases and 0 bases, in that order; junction bases with no gene match: 4. This CDR3 has 13 amino acids. CDR3 DNA: TGCAGCGTTCGCGGGAGCAGCTCCTACGAGCAGTACTTC. It specifies CSVRGSSSYEQYF.

There are many counts of this clonotype. The chain recombines TRBV15 with TRBJ2-7, with D tentatively TRBD2 (7 bases). CDR3 length: 17 residues. Between the trimmed V and J ends, which lost 1 base and 3 bases, there was a span of 19 bases. Germline V gives CDR1 LNHNV, CDR2 YYDKDF (reference sequence). CDR3 DNA sequence: TGTGCCACCAGCAGAGGCAAGGGGGGCGGGGGAGACTACGAGCAGTACTTC. Translated: CATSRGKGGGGDYEQYF. Together with reference TRBV15 and TRBJ2-7, the CDR3 gives the full variable domain: DAMVIQNPRYQVTQFGKPVTLSCSQTLNHNVMYWYQQKSSQAPKLLFHYYDKDFNNEADTPDNFQSRRPNTSFCFLDIRSPGLGDTAMYLCATSRGKGGGGDYEQYFGPGTRLTVT.

This clonotype was observed at least ten times. This chain joins TRBV27 and TRBJ2-7; 8 nucleotides agree with TRBD1. CDR1 is MNHEY and CDR2 is SMNVEV in the germline V gene (reference sequence). This CDR3 region has 13 residues. Trimming took 6 bases from V and 3 from J; bases not matched to a gene: 4. The CDR3 bases are TGTGCCAGCAGGGGACAGGAGAACTACGAGCAGTACTTC. Translated, it gives CASRGQENYEQYF.

This clonotype appeared many times. The chain recombines TRBV12-3 or TRBV12-4 with TRBJ2-2; the match to TRBD1 covers 8 bases. After removal of 3 bases from V and 4 bases from J, the junction contained 7 bases not matched to a gene. The CDR3 loop spans 16 amino acids. DNA for the CDR3: TGTGCCAGCAGTTTGTTTGCAGGGGGCGTCACCGGGGAGCTGTTTTTT. Its translation is CASSLFAGGVTGELFF.

The CDR3: CASSTRRGSETQYF. CDR3 nucleotide sequence: TGTGCCAGCAGCACGAGGCGGGGAAGTGAGACCCAGTACTTC. The V gene is TRBV6-1, the J gene TRBJ2-5; weak D call: TRBD2 (6 bases). Trimming shortened V by 6 bases and J by 5 bases, and 16 bases separated the two germline ends. Germline V gives CDR1 MNHNS, CDR2 SASEGT. The CDR3 sequence is 14 residues long.